A single sample is the source of the 25 T cell receptor beta chains below, sequenced in a study of shared clonotypes between healthy human individuals. Assay used: immunoSEQ multiplex PCR; TCRdb lists only in-frame clones, some missing. The top ten clones hold about 1.5% of a sample with roughly 1,100,000 clones, about 74% of them seen once. The sequencing sample was made of memory CD4+ T cells sorted from blood. Sample subset: CD45RA-negative fraction. The receptors here all came from a man younger than 30 in good health.

The rearrangement links TRBV30 to TRBJ1-4, with 7 bases lining up with TRBD1. V lost 0 bases and J lost 8; bases outside the gene matches: 6. Germline-derived CDR1 and CDR2 are GTSNPN and SVGIG (reference sequence). The CDR3 is 14 amino acids. CDR3 residues: CAWSVPGTVEKLFF. The CDR3 nucleotides are TGTGCCTGGAGTGTACCCGGGACAGTAGAAAAACTGTTTTTT.

The rearrangement uses TRBV10-2 and TRBJ1-1; D may be TRBD1 (5 bases). V was pared by 3 bases and J by 11 bases, with 10 bases between. CDR1 and CDR2 from the germline V gene are WSHSY and SAAADI. This CDR3 has 11 amino acids. The CDR3 coding sequence is TGCGCCAGCAGTGAAGGGGTTCTGGCTTTCTTT. Its protein product is CASSEGVLAFF.

The CDR3 DNA follows: TGTGCCAGCTCACCAGTCCGGGACACTGAAGCTTTCTTT. Protein: CASSPVRDTEAFF. This sequence joins TRBV18 and TRBJ1-1; no definite D call. The CDR3 runs 13 residues. Trimming left V 2 bases short and J 3 bases short, with 7 bases between. Germline-derived CDR1 and CDR2 are KGHSH and LQKENI.

The genes are TRBV5-1 and TRBJ2-7, with 7 nucleotides matching TRBD1. V lost 3 bases, J lost 6 bases, and 12 bases stayed unmatched. Germline CDR1 and CDR2: SGHRS and YFSETQ. This CDR3 comprises 15 residues. CDR3 sequence (DNA): TGCGCCAGCAGCTCTCGACAGGGCAGTGGGTCCGAGCAGTACTTC. It codes for CASSSRQGSGSEQYF.

This clone was observed a handful of times. One junction end disagrees with the germline gene, perhaps due to a read error. The gene calls are TRBV19 and TRBJ1-6; 8 bases fit TRBD1. CDR1 is LNHDA and CDR2 is SQIVND in the germline V gene (reference sequence). This CDR3 region has 13 residues. The CDR3 coding sequence is TGTGCCAGTAGTCTACAGGGGGATTCGCCCCTCCACTTT. This codes for CASSLQGDSPLHF. Full variable domain (missing parts from reference TRBV19 and TRBJ1-6): DGGITQSPKYLFRKEGQNVTLSCEQNLNHDAMYWYRQDPGQGLRLIYYSQIVNDFQKGDIAEGYSVSREKKESFPLTVTSAQKNPTAFYLCASSLQGDSPLHFGNGTRLTVT.

This clone was counted only a few times. CDR3 sequence reads: CAWSLQGAYGYTF. The CDR3 coding sequence is TGTGCCTGGAGCCTACAGGGGGCGTATGGCTACACCTTC. The chain uses TRBV30 and TRBJ1-2; 9 positions match TRBD1. CDR3 length: 13 residues. The J segment lost 5 bases and the V segment lost 3 bases, leaving 4 bases of the junction unmatched. The V gene's germline CDR1 is GTSNPN and CDR2 SVGIG (reference sequence). The full variable domain, in which reference TRBV30 and TRBJ1-2 provide the parts outside the CDR3, is SQTIHQWPATLVQPVGSPLSLECTVEGTSNPNLYWYRQAAGRGLQLLFYSVGIGQISSEVPQNLSASRPQDRQFILSSKKLLLSDSGFYLCAWSLQGAYGYTFGSGTRLTVV.

V gene TRBV10-3 combines with J gene TRBJ1-5; D remains unclear. Germline loops: CDR1 ENHRY, CDR2 SYGVKD. The CDR3 has 13 amino acids. Trimming took 3 bases from V and 5 from J, leaving 8 bases between them. This CDR3 reads CAISERVDQPQHF. The DNA for the CDR3 is TGTGCCATCAGTGAAAGGGTTGATCAGCCCCAGCATTTT.

This chain connects TRBV10-3 to TRBJ1-1; D possibly corresponds to TRBD1 (6 bases). Germline V lookup: CDR1 ENHRY, CDR2 SYGVKD. The CDR3 extends over 12 amino acids. V was trimmed by 5 bases and J by 5 bases, leaving 9 bases between them. The CDR3 coding sequence is TGTGCCATCAGTAAAGGGGGGACTGAAGCTTTCTTT. Encoded protein: CAISKGGTEAFF.

This clone turned up a few times. The chain employs TRBV11-2 and TRBJ2-3; 11 bases agree with TRBD2. J gave up 6 bases and V 2 bases, and 10 bases lay outside the gene matches. CDR3 length equals 17 residues. Germline V CDR1 and CDR2: SGHAT, FQNNGV. Here the CDR3 DNA reads TGTGCCAGCAGCTTATACGGCCCACTAGCGGGGGAGGATACGCAGTATTTT. It encodes CASSLYGPLAGEDTQYF. The whole variable domain, filled in from reference TRBV11-2 and TRBJ2-3, reads EAGVAQSPRYKIIEKRQSVAFWCNPISGHATLYWYQQILGQGPKLLIQFQNNGVVDDSQLPKDRFSAERLKGVDSTLKIQPAKLEDSAVYLCASSLYGPLAGEDTQYFGPGTRLTVL.

V gene TRBV29-1 combines with J gene TRBJ2-2; D is possibly TRBD1 or TRBD2 (5 bases each). The V gene's germline CDR1 is SQVTM and CDR2 ANQGSEA. The CDR3 runs 12 residues. Trimming cost V 6 bases and J 2 bases, with 7 bases left between them. The CDR3 loop is CSVRDNTGELFF. The CDR3 DNA reads as TGCAGCGTAAGGGACAACACCGGGGAGCTGTTTTTT.

This rearrangement joins TRBV21-1 to TRBJ2-6; TRBD2 was called by the table and not checked on the DNA. TRBV21-1 is a pseudogene locus. The CDR3 contains 15 residues. The CDR3 region has the DNA TGTGCCAGCAGCAAAGAGCCCTGGGGGGCCAACGTCCTGACTTTC. Its translation is CASSKEPWGANVLTF.

Regarding this clone: Other DNA sequences of this sample code for an identical CDR3. The rearrangement joins TRBV7-2 to TRBJ1-2; D gene unclear. This CDR3 contains 12 residues. Trimming took off 2 bases at V and 0 bases at J, with 1 base between the two ends. Germline CDR1 is SGHTA and CDR2 is FQGNSA. The CDR3 nucleotides are TGTGCCAGCAGCTTAACTAACTATGGCTACACCTTC. Its translation: CASSLTNYGYTF. The full variable domain, in which reference TRBV7-2 and TRBJ1-2 provide the parts outside the CDR3, is GAGVSQSPSNKVTEKGKDVELRCDPISGHTALYWYRQSLGQGLEFLIYFQGNSAPDKSGLPSDRFSAERTGGSVSTLTIQRTQQEDSAVYLCASSLTNYGYTFGSGTRLTVV.

The CDR3 spells CASGRNQPQHF. In DNA form, the CDR3 reads TGTGCCAGCGGGAGGAATCAGCCCCAGCATTTT. The chain combines TRBV6-1 with TRBJ1-5; D is undetermined. V lost 8 bases, J lost 4 bases, and 6 bases lay in between. This CDR3 region has 11 residues. CDR1 is MNHNS and CDR2 is SASEGT in the germline V gene.

This clone appeared many times. The V and J genes are TRBV7-2 and TRBJ1-2, with unresolved D. V lost 5 bases to trimming and J lost 0 bases, with 10 bases between them. Looked up from germline, CDR1 is SGHTA and CDR2 is FQGNSA. The CDR3 totals 14 residues. The CDR3 nucleotides are TGTGCCAGCAGCGTTACAGCAGCTAACTATGGCTACACCTTC. Amino acid sequence: CASSVTAANYGYTF.

The rearrangement joins TRBV5-6 to TRBJ1-4; possibly TRBD1 for D (6 bases). The V and J ends lost 1 base and 6 bases respectively, with 7 bases between them. Germline CDR1 is SGHDT and CDR2 is YYEEEE. The CDR3 extends over 13 amino acids. DNA of the CDR3: TGTGCCAGCAGCTTGCAGGGGTATGAAAAACTGTTTTTT. This translates into CASSLQGYEKLFF.

V usage is TRBV28 and J usage is TRBJ1-3; D gene unclear. Between the trimmed V and J ends, which lost 5 bases and 0 bases, there was a span of 14 bases. The CDR3 runs to 16 residues. CDR1 MDHEN and CDR2 SYDVKM come from the germline V gene. CDR3 in amino acids: CASSPNHVLSGNTIYF. As DNA, the CDR3 is TGTGCCAGCAGTCCAAACCACGTGCTCTCTGGAAACACCATATATTTT.

The CDR3 loop reads CASRDTGGPSPLHF. CDR3 coding DNA: TGTGCCAGCAGGGATACAGGGGGCCCATCACCCCTCCACTTT. The chain couples TRBV11-2 to TRBJ1-6, with 9 positions matching TRBD1. The CDR3 is made up of 14 amino acids. V dropped 6 bases and J dropped 10; count of bases not matched to a gene: 7. Germline V gives CDR1 SGHAT, CDR2 FQNNGV.

The rearrangement joins TRBV28 to TRBJ2-1, with D perhaps matching TRBD1 (6 bases). V lost 10 bases and J 5 bases, leaving 15 bases between the germline ends. Germline V lookup: CDR1 MDHEN, CDR2 SYDVKM. The CDR3 is 13 residues long. The CDR3 is CATSGAGDNEQFF. CDR3 DNA sequence: TGTGCCACTTCAGGGGCTGGAGACAATGAGCAGTTCTTC.

The rearrangement uses TRBV2 and TRBJ1-1; TRBD1 agrees at 7 bases. The V gene end was trimmed by 4 bases and the J gene end by 1 base; junction bases not matched to a gene: 3. The CDR3 spans 14 residues. Germline V gene data show CDR1 as SNHLY and CDR2 as FYNNEI. The CDR3 region has the DNA TGTGCCAGCAGTGTACAGGGGCCGAACACTGAAGCTTTCTTT. Residues: CASSVQGPNTEAFF.

The CDR3 nucleotides are TGCGCCAGCGTCGACAGGCCCGGGGCAGATACGCAGTATTTT. Amino acid sequence: CASVDRPGADTQYF. This rearrangement joins TRBV4-1 to TRBJ2-3; D is perhaps TRBD1 (6 bases). CDR3 size: 14 residues. V lost 8 bases and J 4 bases, leaving 16 bases between the germline ends. Per the germline V gene, CDR1 is MGHRA and CDR2 is YSYEKL.

A few counts support this clone. Other DNA sequences in this specimen translate into the identical CDR3. The V and J genes are TRBV4-1 and TRBJ1-5, with D tentatively TRBD1 (5 bases). The CDR3 has 15 residues. Trimming left V 0 bases short and J 6 bases short, with 12 bases between. Germline V gene data show CDR1 as MGHRA and CDR2 as YSYEKL. The DNA of the CDR3 is TGCGCCAGCAGCCAAGAGAATACCGGGGCTCAGCCCCAGCATTTT. The encoded protein is CASSQENTGAQPQHF.

V and J are TRBV7-2 and TRBJ2-3; 12 bases match TRBD2. The V gene end was trimmed by 5 bases and the J gene end by 4 bases; junction bases not matched to a gene: 7. This CDR3 is built from 16 residues. The germline V gene encodes CDR1 SGHTA and CDR2 FQGNSA. The CDR3 loop reads CASSLRLAGASDTQYF. In nucleotides, the CDR3 is TGTGCCAGCAGCCTAAGACTAGCGGGAGCTTCAGATACGCAGTATTTT.

CDR3 sequence: CASNSGWGETQYF. Written as DNA, the CDR3 is TGTGCCAGCAATTCAGGGTGGGGAGAGACCCAGTACTTC. The V call is TRBV28, the J call TRBJ2-5; possibly TRBD1 for D (5 bases). CDR3 size: 13 residues. Germline V gene sequence: CDR1 MDHEN, CDR2 SYDVKM. Trimming pared 7 bases from V and 4 bases from J, leaving 13 bases between.

The chain has TRBV6-1 and TRBJ1-5; D gene uncertain. CDR1 and CDR2 (germline): MNHNS, SASEGT. The length of the CDR3 is 14 residues. V was trimmed by 0 bases and J by 4 bases, leaving 7 bases between them. The CDR3 protein is CASSEAGKNQPQHF. The CDR3 DNA follows: TGTGCCAGCAGTGAAGCAGGAAAGAATCAGCCCCAGCATTTT.

This chain links TRBV9 with TRBJ1-3; no clear D gene. Germline values: CDR1 SGDLS, CDR2 YYNGEE. With 3 bases removed from V and 0 bases from J, the gap between germline ends came to 10 bases. This CDR3 has 15 amino acids. The CDR3 loop is CASSGSTSSGNTIYF. The DNA for the CDR3 is TGTGCCAGCAGCGGTTCTACGAGCTCTGGAAACACCATATATTTT. The variable domain in full, with the rest retrieved from reference TRBV9 and TRBJ1-3, is DSGVTQTPKHLITATGQRVTLRCSPRSGDLSVYWYQQSLDQGLQFLIQYYNGEERAKGNILERFSAQQFPDLHSELNLSSLELGDSALYFCASSGSTSSGNTIYFGEGSWLTVV.